A selection of T cell receptor beta chains follows, all from one sample in a study of shared clonotypes between healthy human individuals. Generated by immunoSEQ multiplex PCR, the TCRdb table keeps only in-frame clones and is missing some. The sample carries about 2 million clones, roughly 96% recorded once. The material sequenced was naive CD4+ T cells sorted from blood. Receptors were obtained from a man between 18 and 29 years old in good health. Both conserved end residues are part of each CDR3. The order of the fields is V gene, J gene, CDR3 protein.

TRBV4-3	TRBJ2-7	CASSHGTGSYEQYF
TRBV7-2	TRBJ2-4	CASSSASSVFLNIQYF
TRBV7-8	TRBJ1-6	CASSPGQVNSPLHF
TRBV6-1	TRBJ2-5	CAGRLDRQGTQYF
TRBV5-1	TRBJ2-3	CASSAGTDPSTDTQYF
TRBV30	TRBJ1-2	CAWSDRYGYTF
TRBV19	TRBJ1-1	CASTDSLSSFMNTEAFF
TRBV10-3	TRBJ1-1	CAIREGVGGTEAFF
TRBV2	TRBJ2-3	CAGGTVSTDTQYF
TRBV2	TRBJ1-5	CASSAGTPGQPQHF
TRBV6-6	TRBJ1-6	CASSPTENNSPLHF
TRBV7-3	TRBJ2-3	CASSLRASGDSTDTQYF
TRBV10-3	TRBJ1-1	CAISADDRVNTEAFF
TRBV6-1	TRBJ2-4	CASSPGTGFGNIQYF
TRBV19	TRBJ2-7	CASSITGQREQYF
TRBV30	TRBJ1-4	CAWRSQGIGEKLFF
TRBV2	TRBJ1-6	CAGHSSYNSPLHF
TRBV7-9	TRBJ2-7	CASSLASESGQYF
TRBV5-8	TRBJ2-7	CASSLVVSSGGLYEQYF
TRBV7-8	TRBJ1-3	CASSLDTGSGNTIYF
TRBV11-1	TRBJ1-2	CASSHLTGDGYTF
TRBV27	TRBJ1-2	CASSPRQGNYGSNYGYTF
TRBV11-2	TRBJ2-2	CASRITGGGNTGELFF
TRBV5-1	TRBJ2-3	CASSSSSTDTQYF
TRBV10-3	TRBJ1-1	CAISLAGNTEAFF